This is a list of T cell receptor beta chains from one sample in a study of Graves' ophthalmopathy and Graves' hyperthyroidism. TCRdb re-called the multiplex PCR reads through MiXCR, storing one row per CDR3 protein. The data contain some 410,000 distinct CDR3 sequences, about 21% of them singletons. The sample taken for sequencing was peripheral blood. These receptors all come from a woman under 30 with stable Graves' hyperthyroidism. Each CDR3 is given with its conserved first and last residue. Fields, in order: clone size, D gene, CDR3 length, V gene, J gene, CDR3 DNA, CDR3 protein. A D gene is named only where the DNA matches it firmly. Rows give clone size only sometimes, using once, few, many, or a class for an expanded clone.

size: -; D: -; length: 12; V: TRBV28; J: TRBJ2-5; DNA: TGTGCTGTCGAGCGAGAAGGGGAGACCCAGTACTTC; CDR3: CAVEREGETQYF
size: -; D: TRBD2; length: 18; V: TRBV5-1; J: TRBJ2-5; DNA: TGCGCCAGCAGCCCGAGGACTAGCGGGAGCCCCTACCAAGAGACCCAGTACTTC; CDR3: CASSPRTSGSPYQETQYF
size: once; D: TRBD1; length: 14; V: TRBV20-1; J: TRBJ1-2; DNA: TGCAGTGCCGTCACAGGGGGCGGGAGATATGGTTACACCTTC; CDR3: CSAVTGGGRYGYTF
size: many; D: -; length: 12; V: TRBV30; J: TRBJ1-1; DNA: TGTGCCTGGAGTGTATGGGGCACTGAAGCTTTCTTT; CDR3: CAWSVWGTEAFF
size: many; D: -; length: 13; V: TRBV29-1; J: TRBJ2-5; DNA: TGCAGCGTTGGAGTCAGTCGGGCAGAGACCCAGTACTTC; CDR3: CSVGVSRAETQYF
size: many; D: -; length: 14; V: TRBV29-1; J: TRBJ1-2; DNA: TGCAGCGTCTCAGGGAGCGTCAACAGTCATGGCTACACCTTC; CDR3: CSVSGSVNSHGYTF
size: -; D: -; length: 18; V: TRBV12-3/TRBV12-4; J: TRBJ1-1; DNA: TGTGCCAGCAGTTTAGTTGGACGGACGCAGGTGAGGAACACTGAAGCTTTCTTT; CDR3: CASSLVGRTQVRNTEAFF
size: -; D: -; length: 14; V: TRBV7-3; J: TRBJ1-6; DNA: TGTGCCAGCAGCTTACAGGGTGGGAATTCACCCCTCCACTTT; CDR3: CASSLQGGNSPLHF
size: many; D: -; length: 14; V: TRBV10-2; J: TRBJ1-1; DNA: TGCGCCAGCAGTGAGTCCAAGAGGGGCACTGAAGCTTTCTTT; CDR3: CASSESKRGTEAFF
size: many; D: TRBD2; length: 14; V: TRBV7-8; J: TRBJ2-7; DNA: TGTGCCAGCAGCTTAGCGGGAGGGCCTCGCGAGCAGTACTTC; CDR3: CASSLAGGPREQYF
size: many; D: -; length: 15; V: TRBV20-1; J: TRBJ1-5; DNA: TGCAGTGCTAGAGAGGGGTTTACCCTGCAACAGCCCCAGCATTTT; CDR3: CSAREGFTLQQPQHF
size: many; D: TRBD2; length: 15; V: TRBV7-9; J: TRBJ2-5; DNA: TGTGCCAGCAGCTTAAGGACTAGCAGCCAAGAGACCCAGTACTTC; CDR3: CASSLRTSSQETQYF
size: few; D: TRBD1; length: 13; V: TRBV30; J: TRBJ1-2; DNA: TGTGCCTGGAGTGAGACAGGGGGCGATGGCTACACCTTC; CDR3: CAWSETGGDGYTF
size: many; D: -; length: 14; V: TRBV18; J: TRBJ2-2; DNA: TGTGCCAGCCCACCTCTCCAGGGATCCGGGGAGCTGTTTTTT; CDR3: CASPPLQGSGELFF
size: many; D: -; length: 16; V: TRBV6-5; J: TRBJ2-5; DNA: TGTGCCAGCAGTTTAATCCGGACTACCCCAAGAGAGACCCAGTACTTC; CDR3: CASSLIRTTPRETQYF
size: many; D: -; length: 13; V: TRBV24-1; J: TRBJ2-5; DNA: TGTGCCACCAGTGATCCGAGGGAAGAGACCCAGTACTTC; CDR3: CATSDPREETQYF
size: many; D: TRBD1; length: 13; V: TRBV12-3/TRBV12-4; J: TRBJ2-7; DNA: TGTGCCAGCAGGGGACAGAACCCCTACGAGCAGTACTTC; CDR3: CASRGQNPYEQYF
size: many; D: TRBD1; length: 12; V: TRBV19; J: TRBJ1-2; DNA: TGTGCCAGTAGTGGACAGGACTATGGCTACACCTTC; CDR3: CASSGQDYGYTF
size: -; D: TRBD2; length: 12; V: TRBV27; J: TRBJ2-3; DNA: TGTGCCAGCAGTCCTTTAGCGGGTACGCAGTATTTT; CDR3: CASSPLAGTQYF
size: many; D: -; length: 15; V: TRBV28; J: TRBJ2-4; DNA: TGTGCCAGCAGCGCCTTAGACACCCCAAGCGACATTCAGTACTTC; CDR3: CASSALDTPSDIQYF
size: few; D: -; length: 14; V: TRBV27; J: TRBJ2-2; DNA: TGTGCCAGCAGTTGGGGACAAAACACCGGGGAGCTGTTTTTT; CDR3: CASSWGQNTGELFF
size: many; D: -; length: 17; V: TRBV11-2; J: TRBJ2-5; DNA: TGTGCCAGCAGCTTAGAGGCTTGGACCAGAAACCAAGAGACCCAGTACTTC; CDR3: CASSLEAWTRNQETQYF
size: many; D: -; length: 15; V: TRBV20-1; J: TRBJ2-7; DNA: TGCAGTGCTAGAGATTACGGGAAAGGGAATTACGAGCAGTACTTC; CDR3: CSARDYGKGNYEQYF
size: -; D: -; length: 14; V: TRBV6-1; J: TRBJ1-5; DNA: TGTGCCAGCAGGGCGACAGGATACAATCAGCCCCAGCATTTT; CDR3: CASRATGYNQPQHF
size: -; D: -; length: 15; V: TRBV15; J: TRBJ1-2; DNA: TGTGCCACCAGCAGAGCGCCGGCAAGGAACTATGGCTACACCTTC; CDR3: CATSRAPARNYGYTF
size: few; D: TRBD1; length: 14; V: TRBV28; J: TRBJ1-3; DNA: TGTGCCAGCAGCCACGACAGGGGATTAAACACCATATATTTT; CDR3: CASSHDRGLNTIYF
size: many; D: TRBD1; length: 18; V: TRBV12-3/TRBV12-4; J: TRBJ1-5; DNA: TGTGCCAGCAGTTTATTTTATGGACAGGGGGGTAACAATCAGCCCCAGCATTTT; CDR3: CASSLFYGQGGNNQPQHF
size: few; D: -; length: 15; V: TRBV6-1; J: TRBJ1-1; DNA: TGTGCCAGCAGTCGACCAGACAGAATGAACACTGAAGCTTTCTTT; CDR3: CASSRPDRMNTEAFF
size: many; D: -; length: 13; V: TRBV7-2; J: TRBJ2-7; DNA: TGTGCCAGCAGCTTAAGCTACTCCTACGAGCAGTACTTC; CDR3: CASSLSYSYEQYF
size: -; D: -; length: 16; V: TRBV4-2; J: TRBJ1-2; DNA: TGTGCCAGCAGCCGGGTACGGGGGTTTAAGAACTATGGCTACACCTTC; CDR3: CASSRVRGFKNYGYTF
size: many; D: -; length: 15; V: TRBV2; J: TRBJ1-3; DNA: TGTGCCAGCAGTGATCAGGGAAGCTCTGGAAACACCATATATTTT; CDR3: CASSDQGSSGNTIYF
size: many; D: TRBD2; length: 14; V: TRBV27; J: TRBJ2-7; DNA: TGTGCCAGCAGTAGGACTAGCGGGAGACACGAGCAGTACTTC; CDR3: CASSRTSGRHEQYF
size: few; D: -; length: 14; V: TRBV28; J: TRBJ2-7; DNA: TGTGCCAGCAGTTTAAATAGAGTGCCCTACGAGCAGTACTTC; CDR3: CASSLNRVPYEQYF
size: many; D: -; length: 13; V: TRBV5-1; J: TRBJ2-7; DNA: TGCGCCAGCAGCGCTAACAGGGCCTACGAGCAGTACTTC; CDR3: CASSANRAYEQYF
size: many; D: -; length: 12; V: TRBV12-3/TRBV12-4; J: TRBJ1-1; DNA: TGTGCCAGCAGACTAATGACGGAAGAAGCTTTCTTT; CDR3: CASRLMTEEAFF
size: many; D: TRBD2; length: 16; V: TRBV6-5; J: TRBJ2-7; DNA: TGTGCCAGCAGCTTACTCGGGACTAGCGGGAGACTCAAGCAGTACTTC; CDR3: CASSLLGTSGRLKQYF
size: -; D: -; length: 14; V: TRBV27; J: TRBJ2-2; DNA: TGTGCCAGCAGTTCAGGGCTCGGGAGCGGGGAGCTGTTTTTT; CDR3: CASSSGLGSGELFF
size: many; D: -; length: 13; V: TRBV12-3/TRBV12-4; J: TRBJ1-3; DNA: TGTGCCAGCAGACGCCAAATCGTCAACACCATATATTTT; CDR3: CASRRQIVNTIYF
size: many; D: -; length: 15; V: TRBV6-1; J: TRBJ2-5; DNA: TGTGCCAGCAGGAGGATTACTTTTTTCCAAGAGACCCAGTACTTC; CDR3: CASRRITFFQETQYF
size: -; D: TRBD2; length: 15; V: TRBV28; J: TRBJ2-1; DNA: TGTGCCAGCAGAAAGACTAGCGGGAGAGTCTATGAGCAGTTCTTC; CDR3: CASRKTSGRVYEQFF
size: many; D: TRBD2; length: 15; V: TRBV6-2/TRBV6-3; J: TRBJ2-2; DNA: TGTGCCAGCAGTCCGACTAGCGTAGACACCGGGGAGCTGTTTTTT; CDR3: CASSPTSVDTGELFF
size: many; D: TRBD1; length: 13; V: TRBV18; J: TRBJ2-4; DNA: TGTGCCAGCTCCTCAAGTCAGGGGGACATTAAGTACTTC; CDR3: CASSSSQGDIKYF
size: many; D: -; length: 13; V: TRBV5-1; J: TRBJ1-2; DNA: TGCGCCAGCAGCGTGGACATCCGGGGCGGCTACACCTTC; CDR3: CASSVDIRGGYTF
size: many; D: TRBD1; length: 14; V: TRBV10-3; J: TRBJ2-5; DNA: TGTGCCATCAGTTGGACAGGGGGCATAGAGACCCAGTACTTC; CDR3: CAISWTGGIETQYF
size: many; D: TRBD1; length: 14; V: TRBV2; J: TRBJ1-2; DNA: TGTGCCAGCAGTACATGGACAGGGTCCACCCCCCAGACCTTC; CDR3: CASSTWTGSTPQTF